This T cell receptor beta chain was found in a study of cytomegalovirus exposure and HLA in healthy donors. Study summary: Unique TCRs numbering around 80 million, obtained from HLA-typed donors, made up an early data release.

V was clipped by 5 bases and J by 8 bases, with 18 bases between them. The CDR3 loop spans 14 amino acids. Germline assignment: CDR1 SNHLY and CDR2 FYNNEI. Each donor's status was that of a healthy bone marrow donor. Findings of the study overall: Rarity held for most TCR sequences, but there were some public TCRs that occurred in many donors. Later analysis suggested links between common viral pathogens and several top significant clusters.

Primers included in the PCR were 60 Vbeta and 13 Jbeta primers. Generated by immunoSEQ multiplex PCR, the TCRdb table keeps only in-frame clones and is missing some. The table includes about 270,000 clones, approximately 90% detected once. As concerns this clone: Its specificity is unknown.

This receptor was taken from a man aged 40-50 years in good health and CMV-seropositive. V gene TRBV2 combines with J gene TRBJ1-1; D call uncertain. The sample consisted of PBMCs. DNA of the CDR3: TGTGCCAGCAGTCAACCCGCTACTTCCGGGGAAGCTTTCTTT. Translating it yields CASSQPATSGEAFF.